This T cell receptor (beta chain) was identified in a study of blood T cell repertoires in COVID-19. Study background: From the United States, Italy and Spain came samples of acute and convalescent COVID-19. Sources were T cells, B-cell-depleted T cells, or PBMCs; the material itself was cDNA or gDNA.

Original processing notes: Amplifying reference gene primers gave estimates of nucleated cell counts. Produced via immunoSEQ multiplex PCR; TCRdb's table is partial and in-frame only. That table is the source of V, J and clone size, and D and trimming were worked out from the DNA. The sample yields some 130,000 clones, about 85% seen once. The CDR3 has 16 residues. Unmatched junction bases numbered 12, after V lost 7 bases and J lost 7 bases. The germline gives CDR1 MDHEN, CDR2 SYDVKM. Sequenced: peripheral blood. The V gene is TRBV28, the J gene TRBJ2-4, with 11 bases identical to TRBD1. This sequence was found in a man in his 70s with acute or convalescent COVID-19. The CDR3 is CASNTPGQGGVNIQYF. For the CDR3, the DNA is TGTGCCAGCAACACCCCGGGACAGGGGGGTGTCAACATTCAGTACTTC. The full variable domain, rest sourced from reference TRBV28 and TRBJ2-4, is DVKVTQSSRYLVKRTGEKVFLECVQDMDHENMFWYRQDPGLGLRLIYFSYDVKMKEKGDIPEGYSVSREKKERFSLILESASTNQTSMYLCASNTPGQGGVNIQYFGAGTRLSVL.